Listed below are T cell receptor beta chains from one sample, sequenced in a study of Graves' ophthalmopathy and Graves' hyperthyroidism. TCRdb ran MiXCR on the multiplex PCR reads and lists one entry per CDR3 protein. The sample consists of over a million distinct CDR3 sequences, 35% to 40% of them appearing once. The specimen sequenced was peripheral blood or thyroid tissue (not recorded which). These receptors all come from an adult man with Graves' hyperthyroidism. Each CDR3 is given without its conserved first and last residue. The order of the fields is clone size, D gene, V gene, CDR3 protein. The D gene is left open where the match is weak. Where a row states a size, it is once, few, many or the class of an expanded clone; other rows omit it.

clone size: many
D gene: TRBD1
V gene: TRBV2
CDR3 protein: ASSDLQGVSSQETQY

clone size: once
D gene: TRBD1
V gene: TRBV29-1
CDR3 protein: SAGEAGGVYEQY

clone size: many
D gene: .
V gene: TRBV7-8
CDR3 protein: ASSLDVAGQSQY

clone size: many
D gene: TRBD1
V gene: TRBV29-1
CDR3 protein: SADRGLETQY

clone size: many
D gene: .
V gene: TRBV7-8
CDR3 protein: ASSRDPEGYGYT

clone size: .
D gene: .
V gene: TRBV4-1
CDR3 protein: ASSRPGGNTGELF

clone size: few
D gene: .
V gene: TRBV27
CDR3 protein: ASSLRWEQY

clone size: .
D gene: .
V gene: TRBV7-9
CDR3 protein: AIPARTAIEVLH

clone size: few
D gene: .
V gene: TRBV15
CDR3 protein: ATSSWGSNQPQH

clone size: .
D gene: .
V gene: TRBV7-9
CDR3 protein: ASSLLTGANSPLH

clone size: many
D gene: TRBD2
V gene: TRBV20-1
CDR3 protein: SARESGGSYEQY

clone size: once
D gene: .
V gene: TRBV14
CDR3 protein: ASSQIGYYEQY

clone size: .
D gene: .
V gene: TRBV18
CDR3 protein: ASSSESHEQY

clone size: many
D gene: .
V gene: TRBV11-2
CDR3 protein: ASSLEEASSYEQY

clone size: many
D gene: TRBD1
V gene: TRBV19
CDR3 protein: ASSTRQGANYGYT

clone size: many
D gene: .
V gene: TRBV6-2/TRBV6-3
CDR3 protein: ASAGGTGNQPQH

clone size: few
D gene: .
V gene: TRBV27
CDR3 protein: ASSFRQMNTEAF

clone size: few
D gene: .
V gene: TRBV2
CDR3 protein: ASSEYPQGAYEQY

clone size: .
D gene: .
V gene: TRBV6-1
CDR3 protein: ASSEPGIGQPEAF

clone size: once
D gene: TRBD1
V gene: TRBV29-1
CDR3 protein: SRSGQNYGYT

clone size: .
D gene: TRBD1
V gene: TRBV7-2
CDR3 protein: ASSLWTGFVYGYT

clone size: few
D gene: .
V gene: TRBV6-5
CDR3 protein: ASSYPWDLNTEAF

clone size: .
D gene: .
V gene: TRBV4-3
CDR3 protein: ASSQWAAQETQY

clone size: many
D gene: TRBD2
V gene: TRBV12-3/TRBV12-4
CDR3 protein: ASSDSGIYEQY